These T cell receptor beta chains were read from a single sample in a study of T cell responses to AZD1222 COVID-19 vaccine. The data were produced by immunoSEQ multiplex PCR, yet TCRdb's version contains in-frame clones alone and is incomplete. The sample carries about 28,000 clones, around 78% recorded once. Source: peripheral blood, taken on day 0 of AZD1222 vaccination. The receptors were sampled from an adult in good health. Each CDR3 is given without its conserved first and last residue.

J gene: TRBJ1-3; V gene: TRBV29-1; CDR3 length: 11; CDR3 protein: SVESVSGNTIY
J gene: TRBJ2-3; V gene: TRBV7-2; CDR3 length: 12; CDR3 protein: ASSNSGPQKTQY
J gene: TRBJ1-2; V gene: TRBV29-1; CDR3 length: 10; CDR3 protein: SVLDSISGYT
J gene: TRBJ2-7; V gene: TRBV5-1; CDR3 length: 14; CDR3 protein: ASSLLSGGLSYEQY
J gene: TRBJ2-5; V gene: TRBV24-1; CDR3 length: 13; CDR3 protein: ATSDLTIRGETQY
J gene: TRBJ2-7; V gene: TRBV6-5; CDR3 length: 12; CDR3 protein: ASSYGRGAYEQY
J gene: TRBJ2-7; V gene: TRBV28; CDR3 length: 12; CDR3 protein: ASSPGTGGYEQY
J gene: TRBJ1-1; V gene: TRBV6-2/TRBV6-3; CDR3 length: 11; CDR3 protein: ASSRQLNTEAF
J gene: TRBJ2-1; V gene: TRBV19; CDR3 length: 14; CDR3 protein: ASSIFLRVGPHEQF
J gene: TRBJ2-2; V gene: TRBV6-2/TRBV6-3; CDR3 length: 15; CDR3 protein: ASSYRGTGGPTGELF
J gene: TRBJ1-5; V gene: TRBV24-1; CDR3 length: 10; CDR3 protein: ATGRDNQPQH
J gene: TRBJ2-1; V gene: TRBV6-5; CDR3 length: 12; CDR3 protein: ASLNLFSYNEQF
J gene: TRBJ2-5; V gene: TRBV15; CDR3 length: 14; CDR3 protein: ATSRGPGQNWETQY
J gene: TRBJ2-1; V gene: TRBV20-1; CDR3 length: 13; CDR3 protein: SASVAGNLNNEQF
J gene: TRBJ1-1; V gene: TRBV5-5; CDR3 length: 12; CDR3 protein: ASSFNPRQTEAF
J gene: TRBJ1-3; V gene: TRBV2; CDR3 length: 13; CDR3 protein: ASRVTGSSGNTIY
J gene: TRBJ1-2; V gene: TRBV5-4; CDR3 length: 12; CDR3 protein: ASSQDRGNYGYT
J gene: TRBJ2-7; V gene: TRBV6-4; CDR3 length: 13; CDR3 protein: ASSDSGGSTYEQY
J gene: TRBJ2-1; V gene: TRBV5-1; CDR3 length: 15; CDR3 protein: ASSLATGKSFYNEQF
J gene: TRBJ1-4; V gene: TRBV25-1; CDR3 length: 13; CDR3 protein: ASSDSGRANEKLF
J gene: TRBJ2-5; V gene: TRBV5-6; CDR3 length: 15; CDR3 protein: ASSLNLGTGSRETQY
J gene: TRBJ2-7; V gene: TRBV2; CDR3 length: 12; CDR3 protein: ASSEAPGSYEQY
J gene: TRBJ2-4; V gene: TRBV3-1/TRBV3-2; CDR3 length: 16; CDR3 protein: ASSQGLAPTGAKNIQY
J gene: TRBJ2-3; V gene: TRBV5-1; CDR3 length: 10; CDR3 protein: ASSLALDTQY